The 5 T cell receptor beta chains reported below all come from one sample, sequenced in a study of blood T cell repertoires in COVID-19. Profiling relied on immunoSEQ multiplex PCR, and the TCRdb table lists in-frame clones only, not all of them. The table records some 290,000 clones, 88% of them present only once. Sample: peripheral blood. These receptors came from a woman between 25 and 40 years old with COVID-19, enrolled during active disease.

This chain joins TRBV11-2 and TRBJ2-7; 10 bases map to TRBD2. CDR3 length: 16 residues. V lost 1 base, J lost 4 bases, and 7 bases stayed unmatched. CDR1 SGHAT and CDR2 FQNNGV come from the germline V gene. As DNA, the CDR3 is TGTGCCAGCAGCTTAGGACCAGCGGGAGGGGTATACGAGCAGTACTTC. This codes for CASSLGPAGGVYEQYF.

V and J are TRBV25-1 and TRBJ1-3; tentatively, D is TRBD1 (5 bases). The CDR3 is 15 residues long. Per germline, CDR1 MGHDK and CDR2 SYGVNS. Trimming stripped 1 base from V and 0 bases from J, with 7 bases between. The CDR3 reads CASSEWGGSGNTIYF. The CDR3 DNA reads TGTGCCAGCAGTGAATGGGGGGGCTCTGGAAACACCATATATTTT.

The gene calls are TRBV4-3 and TRBJ2-1; possible D gene TRBD2, 5 bases. The germline CDR1 and CDR2 sequences are LGHNA and YSLEER. The CDR3 extends over 15 amino acids. Deletions cut 3 bases from V and 0 bases from J, with 9 bases between. CDR3 sequence reads: CASSHEGGSYNEQFF. CDR3 nucleotide sequence: TGCGCCAGCAGCCATGAGGGCGGCTCCTACAATGAGCAGTTCTTC.

V usage is TRBV7-3 and J usage is TRBJ2-1, with TRBD2 matching over 9 bases. The CDR3 covers 15 residues. CDR1 and CDR2 from the germline V gene are SGHTA and FQGTGA. Trimming took 0 bases from V and 6 from J; bases not matched to a gene: 3. CDR3 residues: CASSLTSAGGNEQFF. The CDR3, as DNA: TGTGCCAGCAGCTTAACTTCAGCGGGAGGCAATGAGCAGTTCTTC.

V usage is TRBV19 and J usage is TRBJ1-5, with D perhaps TRBD1 (6 bases). The CDR3 consists of 14 residues. The germline V gene encodes CDR1 LNHDA and CDR2 SQIVND (reference sequence). Trimming stripped 5 bases from V and 7 bases from J, with 15 bases between. The CDR3 protein is CASSHRVPHQPQHF. DNA for the CDR3: TGTGCCAGTAGTCACAGGGTTCCCCACCAGCCCCAGCATTTT.